The 30 T cell receptor beta chains reported below all come from one sample, sequenced in a study of identical twins. TCRdb fed the 5' RACE reads into MiXCR, producing one record per CDR3 protein. The sample consists of around 1.7 million distinct CDR3 sequences, around a third of them appearing once. Sequenced input: cord blood. These receptors all stem from a newborn girl in good health.

This clonotype came up a few times. The chain employs TRBV25-1 and TRBJ1-4, with D maybe TRBD1 (5 bases). V lost 8 bases and J lost 8, with 9 bases in between. CDR3 length: 11 amino acids. CDR1 is MGHDK and CDR2 is SYGVNS in the germline V gene. CDR3 sequence: CASRGYEKLFF. The CDR3 DNA reads as TGTGCCAGCCGGGGCTACGAAAAACTGTTTTTT.

In this sample, this clonotype turned up a few times. The V and J genes are TRBV2 and TRBJ1-2; 8 bases align to TRBD1. The V gene's germline CDR1 is SNHLY and CDR2 FYNNEI. With 7 bases clipped from V and 4 bases from J, the junction kept 8 bases outside the gene matches. The CDR3 is 14 amino acids. CDR3 residues: CASTPTGELYGYTF. In DNA, the CDR3 is TGTGCCAGCACCCCGACAGGGGAACTCTATGGCTACACCTTC.

The gene calls are TRBV15 and TRBJ1-1; D ambiguous. V was pared by 5 bases and J by 7 bases, with 20 bases between. Germline CDR1 LNHNV, CDR2 YYDKDF (reference sequence). This CDR3 is built from 15 residues. CDR3 coding DNA: TGTGCCACCAGCCATCTACCACTGACGACGGGTGAAGCTTTCTTT. Translating it yields CATSHLPLTTGEAFF.

The chain employs TRBV4-2 and TRBJ2-4; TRBD2 is a possible D gene (6 bases). The DNA end favors TRBJ2-7, so the J call may be wrong. Per germline, CDR1 LGHNA and CDR2 YNFKEQ. The CDR3 is made up of 15 amino acids. The CDR3 protein is CASSQQASDPYEQYF. The CDR3 DNA reads as TGTGCCAGCAGCCAGCAGGCTAGCGATCCGTACGAGCAGTACTTC.

At least ten counts were recorded for this clonotype. The V and J genes are TRBV12-3 or TRBV12-4 and TRBJ2-5, with 7 bases aligning to TRBD2. The trim removed 5 bases at V and 1 base at J, leaving 7 bases unmatched. This CDR3 is 15 amino acids long. The CDR3 DNA is TGTGCCAGCAGTGCCTTAGCGGGCTCCCAAGAGACCCAGTACTTC. Amino acids: CASSALAGSQETQYF.

The chain has TRBV4-2 and TRBJ2-3; D gene unclear. The length of the CDR3 is 15 residues. Per germline, CDR1 LGHNA and CDR2 YNFKEQ. V lost 3 bases to trimming and J lost 1 base, with 11 bases between them. CDR3 sequence (DNA): TGTGCCAGCAGCCATCCCTCAAGAGGCACAGATACGCAGTATTTT. Protein sequence: CASSHPSRGTDTQYF.

This clonotype came up a few times. CDR3 amino acids: CASKSGLWETQYF. CDR3 coding DNA: TGCGCCAGTAAAAGTGGACTATGGGAGACCCAGTACTTC. The rearrangement uses TRBV5-1 and TRBJ2-5; D is perhaps TRBD2 (6 bases). The germline V and J ends were trimmed by 8 bases and 5 bases, with 16 bases remaining between them. The CDR3 has 13 residues. Germline values: CDR1 SGHRS, CDR2 YFSETQ.

The table lists this clonotype with many counts. The chain is built from TRBV29-1 and TRBJ2-7, with D hard to call. V lost 5 bases to trimming and J lost 1 base, with 15 bases between them. Germline CDR1 and CDR2: SQVTM and ANQGSEA. This CDR3 is 14 amino acids long. The DNA of the CDR3 is TGCAGCGTTTTGCTTGTGGTCCCTTCCTACGAGCAGTACTTC. Its protein is CSVLLVVPSYEQYF.

This chain links TRBV18 with TRBJ2-7, with a weak D call TRBD2 (5 bases). The ends were cut back, 3 bases at V and 2 bases at J, with 17 bases in the middle. The CDR3 has 16 amino acids. Germline V CDR1 and CDR2: KGHSH, LQKENI. The CDR3 loop reads CASSPYKDPAAYEQYF. The DNA for the CDR3 is TGTGCCAGCTCACCGTACAAGGATCCAGCGGCCTACGAGCAGTACTTC.

The chain couples TRBV5-1 to TRBJ2-5; the D gene is possibly TRBD2 (6 bases). V gave up 2 bases and J gave up 11 bases, with 22 bases separating them. This CDR3 spans 15 amino acids. Per germline, CDR1 SGHRS and CDR2 YFSETQ. CDR3 coding DNA: TGCGCCAGCAGCTTAGGGCGGGGCGGTGACAATGAGCAGTACTTC. It encodes CASSLGRGGDNEQYF.

In its sample, this clonotype was seen a few times. The chain combines TRBV6-6 with TRBJ1-4; 9 bases are shared with TRBD1. The CDR3 is 17 amino acids. V lost 2 bases to trimming and J lost 6 bases; unmatched junction nucleotides: 10. Germline values: CDR1 MNHNY, CDR2 SVGAGI (reference sequence). Here the CDR3 DNA reads TGTGCCAGCAGTTACCTTACCTTAACAGGGGGCGATGAAAAACTGTTTTTT. It yields the protein CASSYLTLTGGDEKLFF.

Comments on this clonotype: A read error may be the cause here, since a much bigger clone is one base away. The chain combines TRBV10-3 with TRBJ2-5; a possible D gene is TRBD2 (5 bases). This CDR3 region has 15 residues. Germline lookup yields CDR1 ENHRY and CDR2 SYGVKD. Between the trimmed V and J ends, which lost 6 bases and 11 bases, there was a span of 25 bases. The CDR3 DNA is TGTGCCATCAGCTGGACCGCTAGCTCCTACAATGAGCAGTACTTC. This sequence encodes CAISWTASSYNEQYF.

V usage is TRBV3-1 and J usage is TRBJ2-7; possibly TRBD1 or TRBD2 for D (7 bases each). V lost 1 base, J lost 0 bases, and 13 bases lay in between. Germline CDR1 reads LGHDT; CDR2 reads YNNKEL (reference sequence). This CDR3 is built from 16 residues. CDR3 bases: TGTGCCAGCAGCCAAGGCGACAGGGAGGGCTCCTACGAGCAGTACTTC. Protein: CASSQGDREGSYEQYF.

The J gene is TRBJ1-6, the V gene TRBV18; 9 bases fit TRBD1. Losses at the gene ends were 3 bases for V and 6 bases for J; bases not matched to a gene: 3. Per the germline V gene, CDR1 is KGHSH and CDR2 is LQKENI. CDR3 length: 15 amino acids. DNA of the CDR3: TGTGCCAGCTCACCCGGGACAGGGCTTAATTCACCCCTCCACTTT. It yields the protein CASSPGTGLNSPLHF.

This clonotype was seen more than once but under ten times. V is TRBV29-1 and J is TRBJ1-2, with 9 nucleotides matching TRBD1. Unmatched junction bases numbered 18, after V lost 8 bases and J lost 5 bases. Germline V lookup: CDR1 SQVTM, CDR2 ANQGSEA. The CDR3 has 16 amino acids. Here the CDR3 DNA reads TGCAGCACTAACCCGGGACAGGGAATTCCTTATTATGGCTACACCTTC. Its translation: CSTNPGQGIPYYGYTF.

This clonotype was seen once. The rearrangement uses TRBV6-1 and TRBJ1-2, with D possibly matching TRBD1 (6 bases). CDR3 length: 12 amino acids. Trimming stripped 9 bases from V and 6 bases from J, with 14 bases between. The germline V gene has CDR1 MNHNS and CDR2 SASEGT. The CDR3 nucleotides are TGTGCCAGTAAAAACAGGGTTGATGGCTACACCTTC. Residues: CASKNRVDGYTF.

Of note for this clonotype: The junction shows a germline mismatch at one end, possibly a read error. This chain links TRBV5-1 with TRBJ2-5, with 8 bases identical to TRBD1. CDR1 SGHRS and CDR2 YFSETQ come from the germline V gene. This CDR3 spans 15 amino acids. CDR3 in DNA: TGCGCCAGCAGTTTGGCGACAGGGGCTTCGGAGACCCAGTACTTC. Its protein is CASSLATGASETQYF.

Only one count was recorded for this clonotype. The rearrangement joins TRBV5-1 to TRBJ2-5, with 8 bases lining up with TRBD1. Judging by the DNA end, TRBJ2-7 fits better; the J call may be wrong. This CDR3 comprises 16 residues. Germline V lookup: CDR1 SGHRS, CDR2 YFSETQ. DNA for the CDR3: TGCGCCAGCAGCTTGGCTCGGGACAGGCCCCCCTACGAGCAGTACTTC. It encodes CASSLARDRPPYEQYF.

This clonotype was seen a handful of times. The chain couples TRBV27 to TRBJ2-3; 13 bases agree with TRBD2. The CDR3 is 20 amino acids. Germline loops: CDR1 MNHEY, CDR2 SMNVEV (reference sequence). V lost 8 bases, J lost 2 bases, and 19 bases stayed unmatched. The CDR3 nucleotides are TGTGCCAGCCCCTTGATCAGGACTAGCGGGGGACCTCAACTCACAGATACGCAGTATTTT. Translated: CASPLIRTSGGPQLTDTQYF.

Many counts were recorded for this clonotype. This sequence joins TRBV20-1 and TRBJ2-4; D perhaps matches TRBD2 (6 bases). V shed 1 base and J shed 1 base, with 8 bases lying between them. The CDR3 totals 14 residues. CDR1 and CDR2 (germline): DFQATT, SNEGSKA (reference sequence). CDR3 in amino acids: CSARAAGAKNIQYF. As DNA, the CDR3 is TGCAGTGCTAGAGCCGCGGGGGCCAAAAACATTCAGTACTTC.

This clonotype was counted a few times. This chain connects TRBV3-1 to TRBJ2-1; 12 nucleotides agree with TRBD2. CDR1 and CDR2 (germline): LGHDT, YNNKEL (reference sequence). This CDR3 has 14 amino acids. The trim removed 9 bases at V and 6 bases at J, leaving 6 bases unmatched. The CDR3 region is CASLLAGGPNEQFF. In DNA form, the CDR3 reads TGTGCCAGTCTCCTAGCGGGGGGGCCCAATGAGCAGTTCTTC.

The chain carries TRBV29-1 and TRBJ2-1; 9 nucleotides line up with TRBD1. The CDR3 is 16 residues long. Trimming at V came to 4 bases and at J to 5 bases, leaving 12 bases not matched to a gene. Germline-derived CDR1 and CDR2 are SQVTM and ANQGSEA. As DNA, the CDR3 is TGCAGCGTTGGACAACTATACAGGGGGCGCGACAATGAGCAGTTCTTC. Its translation: CSVGQLYRGRDNEQFF.

The chain links TRBV28 to TRBJ1-2; perhaps TRBD1 as D (5 bases). CDR1 is MDHEN, CDR2 SYDVKM, per germline. The CDR3 contains 15 residues. Trimming removed 3 bases at V and 9 bases at J, with 20 bases between. Here the CDR3 DNA reads TGTGCCAGCAGTTTGGGGGATTTCCAGGGTAGGCGCTACACCTTC. Translating it yields CASSLGDFQGRRYTF.

The chain combines TRBV11-3 with TRBJ2-1; 8 bases agree with TRBD1. Germline V lookup: CDR1 SGHNT, CDR2 YENEEA. Unmatched junction bases numbered 9, after V lost 1 base and J lost 7 bases. This CDR3 spans 16 amino acids. CDR3 coding DNA: TGTGCCAGCAGCTTAGGGGGAGGCAGGGGGCGAAATGAGCAGTTCTTC. This gives the protein CASSLGGGRGRNEQFF. Based on the CDR3 plus reference TRBV11-3 and TRBJ2-1, the full variable domain is EAGVVQSPRYKIIEKKQPVAFWCNPISGHNTLYWYLQNLGQGPELLIRYENEEAVDDSQLPKDRFSAERLKGVDSTLKIQPAELGDSAVYLCASSLGGGRGRNEQFFGPGTRLTVL.

The chain joins TRBV12-3 or TRBV12-4 to TRBJ2-5, with D possibly matching TRBD2 (5 bases). V was shortened by 3 bases and J by 2 bases, with 19 bases between the two germline ends. CDR3 length equals 17 residues. CDR3 coding DNA: TGTGCCAGCAGTTTTTGGACTTTAGCCCCCCGTCAAGAGACCCAGTACTTC. This translates into CASSFWTLAPRQETQYF.

CDR3 sequence reads: CASSDPLGNHNEQFF. In DNA, the CDR3 is TGTGCCAGCAGTGACCCCCTAGGGAACCACAATGAGCAGTTCTTC. The V call is TRBV25-1, the J call TRBJ2-1, with D unclear. Trimming left V 3 bases short and J 5 bases short, with 14 bases between. CDR3 length: 15 residues. CDR1 and CDR2 (germline): MGHDK, SYGVNS.

V and J are TRBV18 and TRBJ2-7; 8 bases match TRBD1. V gave up 4 bases and J gave up 0 bases; unmatched junction bases: 8. The CDR3 consists of 16 residues. In germline, CDR1 is KGHSH, CDR2 LQKENI. In nucleotides, the CDR3 is TGTGCCAGCTCACGAGGACAGGGAGTCATCTCCTACGAGCAGTACTTC. It encodes CASSRGQGVISYEQYF. Looking up the rest from reference TRBV18 and TRBJ2-7 gives the full variable domain: NAGVMQNPRHLVRRRGQEARLRCSPMKGHSHVYWYRQLPEEGLKFMVYLQKENIIDESGMPKERFSAEFPKEGPSILRIQQVVRGDSAAYFCASSRGQGVISYEQYFGPGTRLTVT.

This clonotype was counted only a few times. The CDR3 is CASSLRLSIGVETQYF. In nucleotides, the CDR3 is TGTGCCAGCAGTCTTAGGTTGAGCATTGGAGTGGAGACCCAGTACTTC. The chain links TRBV7-2 to TRBJ2-5; D remains ambiguous. Trimming removed 6 bases from V and 5 bases from J, with 22 bases in between. CDR1 and CDR2 from the germline V gene are SGHTA and FQGNSA. The CDR3 has 16 amino acids. Based on the CDR3 plus reference TRBV7-2 and TRBJ2-5, the full variable domain is GAGVSQSPSNKVTEKGKDVELRCDPISGHTALYWYRQSLGQGLEFLIYFQGNSAPDKSGLPSDRFSAERTGGSVSTLTIQRTQQEDSAVYLCASSLRLSIGVETQYFGPGTRLLVL.

A few counts support this clonotype. V usage is TRBV28 and J usage is TRBJ2-7; 10 nucleotides match TRBD2. The DNA matches TRBJ2-4 better at its end, which makes the J call doubtful. Looked up from germline, CDR1 is MDHEN and CDR2 is SYDVKM. This CDR3 comprises 14 residues. CDR3 loop: CASSSSGRGNIQYF. CDR3 coding DNA: TGTGCCAGCAGTTCCAGCGGGAGGGGAAACATTCAGTACTTC.

This clonotype has a handful of counts. This rearrangement joins TRBV21-1 to TRBJ2-1. TRBV21-1 is annotated as a pseudogene. The CDR3 has 14 amino acids. For the CDR3, the DNA is TGTGCCAGCAGCAAGGGGTTTTGTTGCAATGAGCAGTTCTTC. Protein product: CASSKGFCCNEQFF.